These T cell receptor beta chains were read from a single sample in a study of spatial heterogeneity in lung cancer. In TCRdb, the 5' RACE reads were re-called with MiXCR into one record per CDR3 protein. The repertoire holds more than 20,000 distinct CDR3 sequences, 2.5% to 3% seen once, with 7% to 9.5% in the top ten. The sample here was lung tumor tissue, taken at surgery. Every receptor here comes from a male donor with early-stage non-small cell lung cancer. Both conserved end residues are part of each CDR3. Each record gives: clone size, CDR3 length, J gene, V gene, D gene, CDR3 protein, CDR3 DNA. The D gene is left open where the match is weak. Some rows mark clone size as missing; the rest say once, few, many or name a class of expanded clone.

many,18,TRBJ1-6,TRBV7-3,.,CASSLFGPGGASGSPLHF,.
many,13,TRBJ1-5,TRBV30,.,CAWSLLGTQPQHF,TGTGCCTGGAGCTTACTTGGGACCCAGCCCCAGCATTTT
many,13,TRBJ2-3,TRBV6-5,.,CASSYSSTDTQYF,TGTGCCAGCAGTTACAGCAGCACAGATACGCAGTATTTT
many,14,TRBJ2-3,TRBV12-3/TRBV12-4,TRBD2,CASSFSLAADTQYF,TGTGCCAGCAGTTTTAGTCTAGCGGCAGATACGCAGTATTTT
many,12,TRBJ2-7,TRBV7-2,.,CASSLETYEQYF,TGTGCCAGCAGCTTAGAAACCTACGAGCAGTACTTC
many,13,TRBJ1-1,TRBV30,.,CAWSKTENTEAFF,TGTGCCTGGAGTAAAACCGAGAACACTGAAGCTTTCTTT
many,13,TRBJ2-7,TRBV6-1,.,CASSARTSYEQYF,TGTGCCAGCAGTGCTAGGACCTCCTACGAGCAGTACTTC
many,16,TRBJ2-1,TRBV15,.,CATSRARPGEINEQFF,TGTGCCACCAGCAGAGCTAGGCCAGGGGAGATCAATGAGCAGTTCTTC
many,11,TRBJ2-5,TRBV6-5,.,CASRRQETQYF,TGTGCCAGCAGACGACAGGAGACCCAGTACTTC
many,13,TRBJ2-7,TRBV28,.,CASSLAGSYEQYF,TGTGCCAGCAGTTTAGCTGGTTCCTACGAGCAGTACTTC
many,15,TRBJ1-1,TRBV12-3/TRBV12-4,TRBD1,CASSFGTGIGTEAFF,TGTGCCAGCAGTTTTGGGACAGGAATAGGGACTGAAGCTTTCTTT
many,16,TRBJ2-6,TRBV20-1,.,CSARGRSGSGANVLTF,TGCAGTGCTAGAGGCAGGTCGGGTTCTGGGGCCAACGTCCTGACTTTC
many,13,TRBJ1-2,TRBV20-1,.,CSAKEQFNYGYTF,TGCAGTGCTAAGGAGCAGTTTAACTATGGCTACACCTTC
many,12,TRBJ1-2,TRBV5-6,.,CASSLRTYGYTF,TGTGCCAGCAGCTTAAGGACATATGGCTACACCTTC
many,14,TRBJ1-1,TRBV4-3,.,CASSHSFMNTEAFF,TGCGCCAGCAGCCATAGCTTTATGAACACTGAAGCTTTCTTT
many,15,TRBJ1-1,TRBV25-1,.,CASSDIQAINTEAFF,TGTGCCAGCAGTGATATACAGGCGATAAACACTGAAGCTTTCTTT
many,15,TRBJ2-7,TRBV5-1,.,CASQFLQGSSYEQYF,TGCGCCAGCCAATTCCTACAGGGTAGCTCCTACGAGCAGTACTTC
many,15,TRBJ2-7,TRBV13,.,CASSLVSGNPYEQYF,TGTGCCAGCAGCTTAGTCTCAGGGAACCCATACGAGCAGTACTTC
many,15,TRBJ2-3,TRBV6-1,.,CASSYGTVIADTQYF,TGTGCCAGCAGTTACGGGACGGTCATAGCAGATACGCAGTATTTT
many,14,TRBJ1-1,TRBV19,TRBD1,CASSISGGTGKAFF,TGTGCCAGTAGTATCTCTGGCGGGACAGGGAAAGCTTTCTTT
many,12,TRBJ2-7,TRBV7-9,.,CASSSDHYEQYF,TGTGCCAGCAGCTCGGACCACTACGAGCAGTACTTC
many,12,TRBJ1-1,TRBV29-1,.,CSVDRGDTEAFF,TGCAGCGTTGACAGGGGCGACACTGAAGCTTTCTTT
many,15,TRBJ1-1,TRBV3-1,.,CASSHEGQMNTEAFF,TGTGCCAGCAGCCATGAAGGACAGATGAACACTGAAGCTTTCTTT
many,12,TRBJ1-4,TRBV3-1,.,CASSRAAGKLFF,TGTGCCAGCAGCCGGGCAGCGGGAAAACTGTTTTTT
many,15,TRBJ1-4,TRBV20-1,.,CSAEDSGMGNEKLFF,TGCAGTGCTGAGGACTCCGGGATGGGTAATGAAAAACTGTTTTTT
many,13,TRBJ2-1,TRBV6-1,TRBD2,CASSELAGGGQFF,TGTGCCAGCAGTGAACTAGCGGGAGGCGGGCAGTTCTTC
many,14,TRBJ1-6,TRBV7-8,.,CASSPANPNSPLHF,TGTGCCAGCAGCCCCGCCAACCCCAATTCACCCCTCCACTTT
many,14,TRBJ2-3,TRBV6-5,.,CASSPDRSTDTQYF,TGTGCCAGCAGTCCGGACCGCAGCACAGATACGCAGTATTTT
many,14,TRBJ2-7,TRBV12-3/TRBV12-4,TRBD2,CASSPPGLAGEQYF,TGTGCCAGCAGTCCGCCGGGACTAGCGGGCGAGCAGTACTTC
many,14,TRBJ2-2,TRBV9,.,CASSSRLNTGELFF,TGTGCCAGCAGCTCTAGACTGAACACCGGGGAGCTGTTTTTT
many,15,TRBJ1-1,TRBV28,.,CASSLSSGSVTEAFF,TGTGCCAGCAGTTTATCCTCCGGTTCCGTCACTGAAGCTTTCTTT
many,15,TRBJ1-3,TRBV5-4,.,CASSLGQDSGNTIYF,TGTGCCAGCAGCTTGGGACAGGACTCTGGAAACACCATATATTTT
many,15,TRBJ2-3,TRBV7-8,.,CASSPYLGNTDTQYF,TGTGCCAGCAGCCCATACCTGGGTAACACAGATACGCAGTATTTT
many,12,TRBJ2-7,TRBV7-2,TRBD1,CASSRQGYEQYF,TGTGCCAGCAGCAGACAGGGGTACGAGCAGTACTTC
many,12,TRBJ2-3,TRBV29-1,.,CSASTDTDTQYF,TGCAGCGCCTCGACAGACACAGATACGCAGTATTTT
many,16,TRBJ2-2,TRBV4-1,TRBD1,CASSQRGQGSTGELFF,TGCGCCAGCAGCCAACGGGGACAGGGAAGCACCGGGGAGCTGTTTTTT
many,16,TRBJ2-1,TRBV7-2,TRBD2,CASSSSRAGGLVEQFF,TGTGCCAGCAGCTCATCTCGAGCGGGAGGGTTGGTTGAGCAGTTCTTC
many,14,TRBJ2-3,TRBV7-9,.,CASSSQQSTDTQYF,TGTGCCAGCAGCTCACAACAAAGCACAGATACGCAGTATTTT
many,15,TRBJ2-1,TRBV14,.,CASSPDPLGLGEQFF,TGTGCCAGCAGCCCGGACCCCCTGGGATTGGGTGAGCAGTTCTTC
many,14,TRBJ2-1,TRBV10-2,TRBD2,CASSAGTSLNEQFF,TGCGCCAGCAGTGCCGGGACTAGCCTCAATGAGCAGTTCTTC
many,14,TRBJ2-7,TRBV24-1,TRBD2,CATSDRAGGGEQYF,TGTGCCACCAGTGACCGAGCGGGAGGTGGCGAGCAGTACTTC
many,15,TRBJ2-7,TRBV12-3/TRBV12-4,TRBD1,CASSPEQGLFDEQYF,TGTGCCAGCAGTCCGGAACAGGGGCTCTTCGACGAGCAGTACTTC
few,14,TRBJ2-1,TRBV7-2,TRBD1,CASTKDRGINEQFF,TGTGCCAGCACCAAGGACAGGGGTATCAATGAGCAGTTCTTC
many,14,TRBJ1-4,TRBV2,TRBD1,CASSRQGQEEKLFF,TGTGCCAGCAGTCGACAGGGTCAAGAGGAAAAACTGTTTTTT
many,12,TRBJ2-1,TRBV6-5,.,CAVLSSYNEQFF,TGTGCCGTGCTAAGCTCCTACAATGAGCAGTTCTTC
many,13,TRBJ2-1,TRBV29-1,TRBD2,CSVRVAGYNEQFF,TGCAGCGTTAGAGTAGCGGGGTACAATGAGCAGTTCTTC
many,15,TRBJ1-3,TRBV6-1,.,CASSVVRWGGNTIYF,TGTGCCAGCAGTGTAGTACGGTGGGGCGGAAACACCATATATTTT
many,17,TRBJ2-3,TRBV27,.,CASSGGTSVSSTDTQYF,TGTGCCAGCAGTGGGGGGACTTCTGTCTCTAGCACAGATACGCAGTATTTT
many,16,TRBJ2-6,TRBV4-2,.,CASSQEAGSGANVLTF,TGTGCCAGCAGCCAAGAAGCGGGCTCTGGGGCCAACGTCCTGACTTTC
many,14,TRBJ2-1,TRBV27,TRBD1,CASLPGQRYNEQFF,TGTGCCAGCTTACCGGGACAGAGATACAATGAGCAGTTCTTC
many,14,TRBJ1-5,TRBV7-9,.,CASGPPGTYQPQHF,TGTGCCAGCGGCCCTCCAGGGACCTATCAGCCCCAGCATTTT
many,13,TRBJ1-1,TRBV5-1,.,CASSLAVADEAFF,TGCGCCAGCAGCTTGGCCGTGGCAGATGAAGCTTTCTTT
medium-sized,13,TRBJ1-1,TRBV5-1,.,CASSFGGRTEAFF,TGCGCCAGCAGCTTCGGGGGCCGGACTGAAGCTTTCTTT
.,15,TRBJ2-1,TRBV27,.,CASSLSPLADNEQFF,TGTGCCAGCAGTTTATCGCCCCTAGCCGACAATGAGCAGTTCTTC
many,16,TRBJ1-4,TRBV5-1,TRBD1,CASSAGLTGGSEKLFF,TGCGCCAGCAGCGCTGGACTAACAGGGGGCAGTGAAAAACTGTTTTTT